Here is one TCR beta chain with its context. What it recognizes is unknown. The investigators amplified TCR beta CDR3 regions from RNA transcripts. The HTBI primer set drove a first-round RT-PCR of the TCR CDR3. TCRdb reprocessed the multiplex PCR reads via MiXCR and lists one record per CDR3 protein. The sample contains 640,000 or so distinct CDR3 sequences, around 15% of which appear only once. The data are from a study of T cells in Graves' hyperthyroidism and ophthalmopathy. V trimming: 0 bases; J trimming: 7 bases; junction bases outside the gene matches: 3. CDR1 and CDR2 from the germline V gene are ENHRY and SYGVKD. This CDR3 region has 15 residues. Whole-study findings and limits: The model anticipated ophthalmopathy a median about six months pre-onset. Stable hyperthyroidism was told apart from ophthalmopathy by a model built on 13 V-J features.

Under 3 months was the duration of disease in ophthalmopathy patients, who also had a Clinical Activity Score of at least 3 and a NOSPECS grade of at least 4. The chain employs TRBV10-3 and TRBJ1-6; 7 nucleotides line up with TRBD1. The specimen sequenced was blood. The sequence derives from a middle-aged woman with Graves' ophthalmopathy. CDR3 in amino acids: CAISESTGQNSPLHF. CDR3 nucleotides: TGTGCCATCAGTGAGTCGACGGGACAGAATTCACCCCTCCACTTT.